This T cell receptor beta chain was recorded in a study of T-cell memory formation after mild COVID-19. This clonotype was seen many times. No antigen is known for it. Study-wide findings and caveats: Mainly in CM and EM were contracting CD4+ clones; CD8+ were in EMRA. Pre-infection memory carried some responding clones, suggesting that cross-reactive memory joined. Clones shrinking from day 15 to 85 showed even CD4/CD8 mixes; later expanders tilted CD4+.

TCR alpha and TCR beta cDNA libraries carrying sample barcodes and UMIs came from 5'RACE with constant-segment primers. TCRdb passed the 5' RACE reads through MiXCR, listing each CDR3 protein once. Of hundreds of thousands of distinct CDR3 sequences listed, less than 25% were seen once; the top ten hold around 20%. This CDR3 is built from 16 residues. The germline gives CDR1 DFQATT, CDR2 SNEGSKA (reference sequence). V was clipped by 3 bases and J by 6 bases; unmatched bases: 10. The clonotype originates from a man aged 18 to 30 who had mild COVID-19 (a few samples of this study predate the infection). Cell type and time point are not known. The chain is built from TRBV20-1 and TRBJ2-2, with 10 positions matching TRBD2. Sequenced: PBMCs or a T cell subset sorted from them (not recorded which). CDR3 loop: CSARGSGGAEAGELFF. CDR3 bases: TGCAGTGCTAGGGGCAGCGGGGGGGCCGAGGCCGGGGAGCTGTTTTTT.